Below are 22 T cell receptor beta chains sequenced from a single sample in a study of blood T cell repertoires in COVID-19. Assay: immunoSEQ multiplex PCR; the TCRdb copy retains only in-frame clones and omits some. The repertoire holds 380,000 or so clones, with 85% to 90% as singletons. Sequences were obtained from PBMCs or T cells enriched from blood (not recorded which). All receptors come from a woman aged 25 to 39 with acute COVID-19.

The V call is TRBV3-1 (or the pseudogene TRBV3-2), the J call TRBJ1-1, with no clear D. The CDR3 is made up of 17 amino acids. Trimming left V 3 bases short and J 1 base short, with 18 bases between. Germline V CDR1 and CDR2: LGHDT, YNNKEL (reference sequence). CDR3 coding DNA: TGTGCCAGCAGCCAGGTTTTCGTCGCAGGAACGAACACTGAAGCTTTCTTT. The encoded protein is CASSQVFVAGTNTEAFF.

This sequence joins TRBV9 and TRBJ1-1; D is perhaps TRBD1 (6 bases). Trimming took off 3 bases at V and 4 bases at J, with 16 bases between the two ends. This CDR3 has 15 residues. Per the germline V gene, CDR1 is SGDLS and CDR2 is YYNGEE. CDR3 region: CASSDAQGAGTEAFF. In DNA form, the CDR3 reads TGTGCCAGCAGCGACGCACAGGGTGCTGGCACTGAAGCTTTCTTT.

The V call is TRBV7-2, the J call TRBJ1-5; D perhaps matches TRBD1 (6 bases). Per germline, CDR1 SGHTA and CDR2 FQGNSA. The CDR3 contains 13 residues. With 3 bases removed from V and 6 bases from J, the gap between germline ends came to 9 bases. In DNA, the CDR3 is TGTGCCAGCAGCTTCGAACAGGGTCAGCCCCAGCATTTT. Protein product: CASSFEQGQPQHF.

The V gene is TRBV27, the J gene TRBJ1-1, with 12 nucleotides matching TRBD1. The J segment lost 7 bases and the V segment lost 5 bases, leaving 8 bases of the junction unmatched. This CDR3 is built from 15 residues. Germline V gene sequence: CDR1 MNHEY, CDR2 SMNVEV (reference sequence). CDR3 bases: TGTGCCAGCAGTCTCGGGACAGGGGGCCAAGGTGAAGCTTTCTTT. The encoded protein is CASSLGTGGQGEAFF.

The V gene is TRBV30, the J gene TRBJ1-1; TRBD1 agrees at 11 bases. CDR1 is GTSNPN, CDR2 SVGIG, per germline (reference sequence). V was pared by 1 base and J by 6 bases, with 16 bases of the junction left unmatched. The CDR3 consists of 18 residues. CDR3 DNA sequence: TGTGCCTGGAGTGCCCCATGGACAGGGGGCTCCGGCAGGGCTGAAGCTTTCTTT. Translated, it gives CAWSAPWTGGSGRAEAFF.

J is TRBJ2-7 and V is TRBV2, with 7 bases fitting TRBD2. V trimming: 4 bases; J trimming: 2 bases; junction bases outside the gene matches: 8. Germline V CDR1 and CDR2: SNHLY, FYNNEI. This CDR3 region has 15 residues. CDR3 sequence: CASSVYGGTAYEQYF. The CDR3 coding sequence is TGTGCCAGCAGTGTCTACGGGGGGACCGCCTACGAGCAGTACTTC.

This clone was recorded only once. Other DNA sequences of this sample code for an identical CDR3. The V gene is TRBV5-1, the J gene TRBJ1-3; D not resolved. Looked up from germline, CDR1 is SGHRS and CDR2 is YFSETQ. This CDR3 comprises 15 residues. V was cut by 0 bases and J by 0 bases, with 7 bases left in between. This chain's CDR3 is CASSLGTASGNTIYF. The CDR3 coding sequence is TGCGCCAGCAGCTTGGGTACAGCCTCTGGAAACACCATATATTTT.

The chain employs TRBV5-1 and TRBJ1-1; no reliable D call. In germline, CDR1 is SGHRS, CDR2 YFSETQ. The V and J ends lost 4 bases and 4 bases respectively, with 17 bases between them. The CDR3 is 15 amino acids. CDR3 sequence: CASSHTTGGGTEAFF. The CDR3 nucleotides are TGCGCCAGCAGCCATACTACGGGTGGTGGCACTGAAGCTTTCTTT.

The chain employs TRBV30 and TRBJ1-3; no clear D gene. CDR1 and CDR2 from the germline V gene are GTSNPN and SVGIG (reference sequence). Trimming left V 1 base short and J 2 bases short, with 15 bases between. The CDR3 is 16 amino acids. CDR3 loop: CAWSGGRGVAGNTIYF. CDR3 coding DNA: TGTGCCTGGAGTGGAGGACGGGGAGTTGCTGGAAACACCATATATTTT.

This clone was seen a handful of times. The chain has TRBV6-4 and TRBJ1-4, with D maybe TRBD1 (6 bases). The ends were cut back, 11 bases at V and 4 bases at J, with 20 bases in the middle. The CDR3 has 15 amino acids. The germline V gene encodes CDR1 MRHNA and CDR2 SNTAGT. DNA of the CDR3: TGTGCCCCATTGGGGGGGGGCGCTTGTAATGAAAAACTGTTTTTT. This sequence encodes CAPLGGGACNEKLFF.

The chain recombines TRBV27 with TRBJ1-5; 8 bases are shared with TRBD1. The CDR3 is 14 residues long. With 9 bases clipped from V and 2 bases from J, the junction kept 6 bases outside the gene matches. Germline CDR1 and CDR2: MNHEY and SMNVEV (reference sequence). The CDR3 spells CASMTGVGNQPQHF. CDR3 DNA sequence: TGTGCCAGTATGACAGGGGTCGGCAATCAGCCCCAGCATTTT.

This clone was picked up one time. The rearrangement uses TRBV7-9 and TRBJ2-3; D gene ambiguous. Per germline, CDR1 SEHNR and CDR2 FQNEAQ (reference sequence). Trimming cost V 6 bases and J 4 bases, with 11 bases left between them. The CDR3 consists of 13 residues. This chain's CDR3 is CASRNTTSDTQYF. The CDR3 bases are TGTGCCAGCAGAAACACTACCTCAGATACGCAGTATTTT.

V is TRBV27 and J is TRBJ1-5; TRBD1 might be the D (6 bases). Germline CDR1 reads MNHEY; CDR2 reads SMNVEV (reference sequence). V dropped 6 bases and J dropped 6 bases, with 15 bases sitting between them. The CDR3 has 14 residues. This chain's CDR3 is CASSTTGITQPQHF. The CDR3 nucleotides are TGTGCCAGCAGCACCACAGGGATAACTCAGCCCCAGCATTTT.

The rearrangement uses TRBV7-9 and TRBJ1-1, with D uncertain. This CDR3 comprises 14 residues. V dropped 1 base and J dropped 1 base, with 7 bases sitting between them. Germline CDR1 is SEHNR and CDR2 is FQNEAQ (reference sequence). The CDR3 DNA is TGTGCCAGCAGCTTAGGCCCAGGGAACACTGAAGCTTTCTTT. Protein sequence: CASSLGPGNTEAFF. The variable domain in full, completed from reference TRBV7-9 and TRBJ1-1, reads DTGVSQNPRHKITKRGQNVTFRCDPISEHNRLYWYRQTLGQGPEFLTYFQNEAQLEKSRLLSDRFSAERPKGSFSTLEIQRTEQGDSAMYLCASSLGPGNTEAFFGQGTRLTVV.

The chain combines TRBV9 with TRBJ2-1, with 12 nucleotides matching TRBD2. Germline trimming cut 2 bases from V and 0 bases from J; bases unmatched to any gene: 6. Looked up from germline, CDR1 is SGDLS and CDR2 is YYNGEE. The CDR3 runs to 18 residues. The CDR3 loop is CASSVGLAGPSSYNEQFF. The CDR3 DNA reads as TGTGCCAGCAGCGTCGGACTAGCGGGGCCCAGCTCCTACAATGAGCAGTTCTTC.

The genes are TRBV14 and TRBJ2-7; possibly TRBD2 for D (5 bases). The CDR3 extends over 18 amino acids. V shed 5 bases and J shed 1 base, with 24 bases lying between them. Germline CDR1 is SGHDN and CDR2 is FVKESK. The CDR3 region is CASSSRGGGSLISYEQYF. Here the CDR3 DNA reads TGTGCCAGCAGCTCCAGAGGTGGAGGATCCCTAATTTCCTACGAGCAGTACTTC.

V gene TRBV7-9 combines with J gene TRBJ1-5; 7 nucleotides agree with TRBD1. Germline loops: CDR1 SEHNR, CDR2 FQNEAQ (reference sequence). The V segment lost 3 bases and the J segment 2 bases; nucleotides outside the gene matches: 7. The CDR3 runs 16 residues. CDR3 in amino acids: CASSLVDREGNQPQHF. The DNA of the CDR3 is TGTGCCAGCAGCTTGGTAGACAGGGAGGGCAATCAGCCCCAGCATTTT.

This rearrangement joins TRBV6-5 to TRBJ1-6; 9 bases fit TRBD1. The length of the CDR3 is 14 residues. The V gene's germline CDR1 is MNHEY and CDR2 SVGAGI. V shed 4 bases, J shed 10 bases, and the junction held 5 bases outside the gene matches. The CDR3 coding sequence is TGTGCCAGCAGTTTGGACAGGGGTGGCTCACCCCTCCACTTT. Amino acid sequence: CASSLDRGGSPLHF.

V usage is TRBV14 and J usage is TRBJ2-1; maybe TRBD1 (6 bases). With 3 bases removed from V and 8 bases from J, the gap between germline ends came to 20 bases. This CDR3 spans 16 amino acids. Germline CDR1 is SGHDN and CDR2 is FVKESK. The CDR3 DNA sequence: TGTGCCAGCAGCCACACACACGGGACACCTTATTATGAGCAGTTCTTC. This gives the protein CASSHTHGTPYYEQFF.

This clone showed up just once. The chain joins TRBV7-2 to TRBJ1-1; no clear D gene. The V gene lost 5 bases and the J gene lost 1 base, with 11 bases spanning the gap. The CDR3 contains 14 residues. Germline lookup yields CDR1 SGHTA and CDR2 FQGNSA. As DNA, the CDR3 is TGTGCCAGCAGCCTTTTCCAGGCGAACACTGAAGCTTTCTTT. Translating it yields CASSLFQANTEAFF. Drawing the rest from reference TRBV7-2 and TRBJ1-1, the complete variable domain is GAGVSQSPSNKVTEKGKDVELRCDPISGHTALYWYRQSLGQGLEFLIYFQGNSAPDKSGLPSDRFSAERTGGSVSTLTIQRTQQEDSAVYLCASSLFQANTEAFFGQGTRLTVV.

The chain links TRBV29-1 to TRBJ1-2; D gene unclear. The V end was cut by 4 bases, the J end by 0 bases, with 9 bases between. There are 13 residues in the CDR3. Germline V CDR1 and CDR2: SQVTM, ANQGSEA. The CDR3 nucleotides are TGCAGCGTTGGGCAGAGGACTAACTATGGCTACACCTTC. It specifies CSVGQRTNYGYTF.

The chain uses TRBV7-2 and TRBJ2-2; D is unclear. CDR1 is SGHTA and CDR2 is FQGNSA in the germline V gene. Trimming shortened V by 5 bases and J by 6 bases, and 7 bases separated the two germline ends. The CDR3 spans 12 residues. The CDR3 nucleotides are TGTGCCAGCAGCCCCCAGGCCGGGGAGCTGTTTTTT. Amino acid sequence: CASSPQAGELFF.